Listed below are T cell receptor beta chains from one sample, sequenced in a study of blood T cell repertoires in COVID-19. Repertoires were generated with immunoSEQ multiplex PCR, while TCRdb's copy carries only in-frame clones and drops some. The sample includes 500,000 or so clones, roughly 87% of them seen just once. The sequencing input was PBMCs or T cells enriched from blood (not recorded which). The receptors were sampled from a woman aged 18 to 35 who had recovered from COVID-19. Each CDR3 is given with its conserved first and last residue. A D gene is named only where the DNA matches it firmly. Only part of the rows carry a size: once, few, many, or a class if the clone is expanded.

j_call clone_size d_call v_call cdr3_nt cdr3_aa
TRBJ2-5 few TRBD2 TRBV7-2 TGTGCCAGCAGCCGCAACAGCGGGGGCGAGAAAGAGACCCAGTACTTC CASSRNSGGEKETQYF
TRBJ1-3 - - TRBV6-5 TGTGCCAGCCGTCCAGGCACAGAGGGAAACACCATATATTTT CASRPGTEGNTIYF
TRBJ1-1 - - TRBV5-4 TGTGCCAGCACGATCGACAGGAACACTGAAGCTTTCTTT CASTIDRNTEAFF
TRBJ1-4 - - TRBV9 TGTGCCAGCAGCCGGGGAGGGGAAAGCGAAAAACTGTTTTTT CASSRGGESEKLFF
TRBJ2-6 - - TRBV27 TGTGCCAGCAGTTTATCAGCTGCTGGGGCCAACGTCCTGACTTTC CASSLSAAGANVLTF
TRBJ1-1 - TRBD1 TRBV5-1 TGCGCCAGCAGCCGACAGGACAGGGTGAGGGACACTGAAGCTTTCTTT CASSRQDRVRDTEAFF
TRBJ1-6 - - TRBV4-1 TGCGCCAGCAGCCGGACGACAGCGAATAATTCACCCCTCCACTTT CASSRTTANNSPLHF
TRBJ2-2 - - TRBV5-4 TGTGCCAGCAGCTTTTCGTTCGTAAACACCGGGGAGCTGTTTTTT CASSFSFVNTGELFF
TRBJ1-6 - - TRBV11-2 TGTGCCAGCAGCTTAGATGGGAGGGAGGGATCACCCCTCCACTTT CASSLDGREGSPLHF
TRBJ2-4 - - TRBV2 TGTGCCAGCACCAGAGAGCGGGAAAACATTCAGTACTTC CASTRERENIQYF
TRBJ1-6 - TRBD1 TRBV7-9 TGTGCCTCTAAAAACCAAGACAGGGGCAATTCACCCCTCCACTTT CASKNQDRGNSPLHF
TRBJ1-5 - - TRBV4-2 TGTGCCAGCTCACCAGCCGGGACGGGGAGGGCCCAGCATTTT CASSPAGTGRAQHF
TRBJ1-3 - TRBD1 TRBV28 TGTGCCAGCAGCCCTCCACAGGGGAGCTCTGGAAACACCATATATTTT CASSPPQGSSGNTIYF
TRBJ2-7 - TRBD1 TRBV6-1 TGTGCCAGCAGTGAACCGGACAGGGATTTCTACGAGCAGTACTTC CASSEPDRDFYEQYF
TRBJ1-2 few - TRBV19 TGTGCCAGTAGGACCGACAGAGACTATGGCTACACCTTC CASRTDRDYGYTF
TRBJ2-2 - TRBD1 TRBV5-1 TGCGCCAGTGGGGACAGGGCCCCGACCGGGGAGCTGTTTTTT CASGDRAPTGELFF
TRBJ1-1 - TRBD1 TRBV5-6 TGTGCCAGCAGCCCGGTGACAGGGGCGGACACTGAAGCTTTCTTT CASSPVTGADTEAFF
TRBJ2-7 once - TRBV4-1 TGCGCCAGCAGCCGTAGGGGGGGTGAATCCTACGAGCAGTACTTC CASSRRGGESYEQYF
TRBJ1-1 - TRBD1 TRBV5-1 TGCGCCAGCAGCCGGGACAGGGGGGTTTCAGAAGCTTTCTTT CASSRDRGVSEAFF
TRBJ2-2 - TRBD2 TRBV7-6 TGTGCCAGCAGCTTGAGACTAGCGGGGGGGCCGAGCACCGGGGAGCTGTTTTTT CASSLRLAGGPSTGELFF
TRBJ2-7 - - TRBV7-9 TGTGCCAGCAGCTCGCAGGGGCTGGACGAGCAGTACTTC CASSSQGLDEQYF
TRBJ2-1 - TRBD1 TRBV10-3 TGTGCCGCTGGAGAGGGGGCCAGGAGGCTAGTCCGCAATGAGCAGTTCTTC CAAGEGARRLVRNEQFF
TRBJ2-5 once - TRBV7-6 TGTGCCAGCAGCCCGATCAGGGGTTTGTCTGAGACCCAGTACTTC CASSPIRGLSETQYF
TRBJ2-3 - - TRBV7-3 TGTGCCAGCAGCTTCTCGCGGGGAAGCACAGATACGCAGTATTTT CASSFSRGSTDTQYF
TRBJ2-1 - - TRBV7-2 TGTGCCAGCAGCTTGTCTGGCGGGGCGGGCTCCTACAATGAGCAGTTCTTC CASSLSGGAGSYNEQFF
TRBJ2-7 - TRBD1 TRBV30 TGTGCCTGGAGTTCCCACCCGTGGGACAGGGTAAACGAGCAGTACTTC CAWSSHPWDRVNEQYF
TRBJ1-3 - TRBD1 TRBV4-1 TGCGCCAGCAGCCAGGTTAAAAAGTGGGCCGAGGGGGCTGAGGGAAACACCATATATTTT CASSQVKKWAEGAEGNTIYF
TRBJ2-3 once TRBD2 TRBV7-6 TGTGCCAGCAGCTTATTGGGGGGGGATACGCAGTATTTT CASSLLGGDTQYF
TRBJ1-2 - - TRBV30 TGTGCCTGGAGCGGGTCAGAAGGGAGACGCTACACCTTC CAWSGSEGRRYTF
TRBJ2-3 - - TRBV5-4 TGTGCCAGCAGCTTGGAAGCGGCCGACTTCAAGTTGGATACGCAGTATTTT CASSLEAADFKLDTQYF
TRBJ1-1 - - TRBV11-1 TGTGCCAGCAGCGGGGGGGATGAGGGTGAAGCTTTCTTT CASSGGDEGEAFF
TRBJ2-1 - - TRBV7-2 TGTGCCAGCAGCTTAGCTTCAGGTTACGATGAGCAGTTCTTC CASSLASGYDEQFF
TRBJ2-5 - - TRBV5-1 TGCGCCAGCAGCTTGTGGGCAGGGCGAGGAGAGACCCAGTACTTC CASSLWAGRGETQYF
TRBJ1-5 - TRBD1 TRBV2 TGTGCCAGCCGCCGGGGGACAGGGGAGACTCAGCCCCAGCATTTT CASRRGTGETQPQHF
TRBJ1-6 - TRBD1 TRBV3-1/TRBV3-2 TGTGTCACCCGACAGGGGATCCTTTCGGATTCACCCCTCCACTTT CVTRQGILSDSPLHF
TRBJ2-7 - TRBD1 TRBV28 TGTGCCAGCAGGATCAGGGGGCGGGAGCAGTACTTC CASRIRGREQYF
TRBJ2-1 - TRBD2 TRBV3-1/TRBV3-2 TGTGCCAGCAGCCAAGATTACGGGGGGGCCGACGATGAGCAGTTCTTC CASSQDYGGADDEQFF
TRBJ2-3 - - TRBV4-2 TGTGCCAGCAGCCAGAGTACTAGTTTTCGCACAGATACGCAGTATTTT CASSQSTSFRTDTQYF
TRBJ1-2 - TRBD1 TRBV9 TGTGCCAGCAGCGATCGGACAGGGGGAAACTATGGCTACACCTTC CASSDRTGGNYGYTF
TRBJ1-1 once - TRBV27 TGTGCCAGCGCAAGGGGTCGAACTGAAGCTTTCTTT CASARGRTEAFF
TRBJ1-2 once - TRBV25-1 TGTGCCAGCAGCCCTCAGGCGAACTATGGCTACACCTTC CASSPQANYGYTF
TRBJ2-5 - - TRBV5-1 TGCGCCAGCAGCCCTAGGGGTGCGGACGAGACCCAGTACTTC CASSPRGADETQYF
TRBJ1-4 - - TRBV30 TGTGCCTGGAGTCCCCTCGGGGGGGAAACTAATGAAAAACTGTTTTTT CAWSPLGGETNEKLFF
TRBJ1-1 - - TRBV10-1 TGCGCCAGCAGTCCCAGGGGATTGAACACTGAAGCTTTCTTT CASSPRGLNTEAFF
TRBJ2-3 - TRBD2 TRBV4-1 TGCGCCAGCAGCTCCCCGGGACTAGAGGCTTCAGATACGCAGTATTTT CASSSPGLEASDTQYF
TRBJ1-3 - - TRBV7-6 TGTGCCAGCAGCTTAGGGACAGCCGGCTCTGGAAACACCATATATTTT CASSLGTAGSGNTIYF
TRBJ1-2 few TRBD1 TRBV3-1/TRBV3-2 TGTGCCAGCAACTCGGGACAGGAAATCTATGGCTACACCTTC CASNSGQEIYGYTF
TRBJ1-5 few - TRBV18 TGTGCCAGCTCACCAGGACAGTTAGATAGCAATCAGCCCCAGCATTTT CASSPGQLDSNQPQHF
TRBJ2-3 - TRBD2 TRBV4-1 TGCGCCAGCAGCCAGGATAGCGGGGGGAACACAGATACGCAGTATTTT CASSQDSGGNTDTQYF
TRBJ1-2 few - TRBV3-1/TRBV3-2 TGTGCCAGCAGCCAACGGGGGGACTATGGCTACACCTTC CASSQRGDYGYTF
TRBJ1-5 - - TRBV4-1 TGCGCCAGCAGCCAAGAAGGAGGCTGGCAGCCCCAGCATTTT CASSQEGGWQPQHF
TRBJ2-7 - - TRBV6-5 TGTGCCAGCAGTTACATGGGGGGGCTAGGCAACGAGCAGTACTTC CASSYMGGLGNEQYF
TRBJ1-5 - - TRBV7-5 TGTGCCAGAAGCTACTCCCGACAGGGACCCCATCAGCCCCAGCATTTT CARSYSRQGPHQPQHF
TRBJ2-7 many - TRBV5-4 TGTGCCAGCAGCCCTGGACCTCTTGGTAGCGACTCCTACGAGCAGTACTTC CASSPGPLGSDSYEQYF
TRBJ1-1 once - TRBV7-9 TGTGCCAGCAGTCAGGGAAGGGGAACTGAAGCTTTCTTT CASSQGRGTEAFF
TRBJ2-1 - TRBD1 TRBV6-5 TGTGCCAGCAGCCTACAGACAGGGTTGGATGAGCAGTTCTTC CASSLQTGLDEQFF
TRBJ2-3 once TRBD2 TRBV30 TGTGCCACGACTAGCGGCAACACAGATACGCAGTATTTT CATTSGNTDTQYF
TRBJ2-7 - TRBD1 TRBV4-1 TGCGCCAGCAGCCAAAGGGACAGCCTTTTCTACGAGCAGTACTTC CASSQRDSLFYEQYF
TRBJ1-2 - - TRBV7-8 TGTGCCAGCAGCGCCGGGACTGGCGGCTACACCTTC CASSAGTGGYTF
TRBJ1-4 - - TRBV16 TGTGCCAGCAGCCAATTAGGGGGAACTAATGAAAAACTGTTTTTT CASSQLGGTNEKLFF